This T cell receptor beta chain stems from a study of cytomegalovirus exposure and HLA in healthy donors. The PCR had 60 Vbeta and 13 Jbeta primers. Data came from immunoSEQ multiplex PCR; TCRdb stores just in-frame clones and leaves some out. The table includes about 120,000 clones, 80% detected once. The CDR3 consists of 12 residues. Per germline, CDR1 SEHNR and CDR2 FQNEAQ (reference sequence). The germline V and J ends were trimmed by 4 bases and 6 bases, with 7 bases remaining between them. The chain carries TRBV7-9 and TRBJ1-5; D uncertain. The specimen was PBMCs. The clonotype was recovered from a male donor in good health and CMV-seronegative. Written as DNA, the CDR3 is TGTGCCAGCAGCTCGGAGTTTCAGCCCCAGCATTTT. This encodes CASSSEFQPQHF.